In this sample, the clone carrying this T cell receptor (beta chain) turned up a few times. The data were obtained in a study of blood T cell repertoires in COVID-19. Study overall: Italy, Spain and the United States were the sources of the convalescent and acute COVID-19 samples.

Authors' data handling: The assay estimated nucleated cells by amplifying reference gene primers. Sequencing used immunoSEQ multiplex PCR; TCRdb keeps in-frame clones, though not all of them. V and J calls and clone size are as listed in that table; D and trimming were resolved from the DNA. The sample consists of approximately 86,000 clones, around 81% of them appearing once. CDR3 size: 15 residues. Germline CDR1 reads SGDLS; CDR2 reads YYNGEE. V was pared by 5 bases and J by 1 base, with 7 bases of the junction left unmatched. This sequence was found in a man aged 45-65 years with acute or convalescent COVID-19. The V call is TRBV9, the J call TRBJ2-3, with 7 bases that match TRBD2. Sequenced: peripheral blood. The CDR3 DNA reads TGTGCCAGCAGTCGTACTAGCGAGCGCACAGATACGCAGTATTTT. This gives the protein CASSRTSERTDTQYF.